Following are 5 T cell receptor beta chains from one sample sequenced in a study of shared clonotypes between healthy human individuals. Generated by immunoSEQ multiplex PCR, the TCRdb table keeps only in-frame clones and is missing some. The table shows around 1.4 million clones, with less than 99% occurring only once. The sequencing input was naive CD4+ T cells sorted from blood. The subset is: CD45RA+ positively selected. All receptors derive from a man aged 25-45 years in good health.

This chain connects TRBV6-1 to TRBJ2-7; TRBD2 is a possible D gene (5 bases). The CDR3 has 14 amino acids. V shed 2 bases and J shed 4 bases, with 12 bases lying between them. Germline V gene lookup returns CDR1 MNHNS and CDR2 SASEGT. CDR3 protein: CASSESGREYEQYF. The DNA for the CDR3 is TGTGCCAGCAGTGAATCAGGACGGGAATACGAGCAGTACTTC.

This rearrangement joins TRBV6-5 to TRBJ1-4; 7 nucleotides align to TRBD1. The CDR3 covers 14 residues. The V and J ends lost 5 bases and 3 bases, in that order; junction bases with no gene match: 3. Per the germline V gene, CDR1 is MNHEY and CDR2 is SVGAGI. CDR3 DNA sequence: TGTGCCAGCAGTAAGGGGGCGGCTAATGAAAAACTGTTTTTT. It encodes CASSKGAANEKLFF.

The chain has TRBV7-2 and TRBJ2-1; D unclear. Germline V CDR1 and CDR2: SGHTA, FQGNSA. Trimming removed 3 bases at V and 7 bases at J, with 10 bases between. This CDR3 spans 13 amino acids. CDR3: CASSFHPRNEQFF. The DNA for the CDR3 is TGTGCCAGCAGCTTCCATCCTAGGAATGAGCAGTTCTTC.

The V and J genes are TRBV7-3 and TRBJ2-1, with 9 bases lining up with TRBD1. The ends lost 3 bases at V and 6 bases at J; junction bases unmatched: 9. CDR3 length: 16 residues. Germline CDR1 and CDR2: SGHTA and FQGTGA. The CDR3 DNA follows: TGTGCCAGCAGCTTGCATGGGACAGGGATGATCAATGAGCAGTTCTTC. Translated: CASSLHGTGMINEQFF.

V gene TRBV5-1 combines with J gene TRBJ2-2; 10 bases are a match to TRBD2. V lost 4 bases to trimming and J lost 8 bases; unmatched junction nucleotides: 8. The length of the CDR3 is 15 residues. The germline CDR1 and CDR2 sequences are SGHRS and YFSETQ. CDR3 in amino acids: CASSHRSSGSGELFF. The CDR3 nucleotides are TGCGCCAGCAGCCATCGGTCTAGCGGGAGTGGGGAGCTGTTTTTT.